This T cell receptor beta chain was profiled in a study of blood T cell repertoires in COVID-19. Overall study: The cDNA or gDNA used as material had been derived from T cells, B-cell-depleted T cells, or PBMCs.

Per germline, CDR1 MNHEY and CDR2 SVGAGI. V shed 1 base and J 1 base; nucleotides not matched to a gene: 2. CDR3 length: 15 amino acids. Assay used: immunoSEQ multiplex PCR; TCRdb lists only in-frame clones, some missing. Here the sample spans 99,000 or so clones, roughly 79% being singletons. The clonotype comes from an older man with acute or convalescent COVID-19. The chain has TRBV6-5 and TRBJ2-3; TRBD1 matches 7 bases. Sequencing was performed on peripheral blood. This CDR3 is CASSYYGQGTDTQYF. The CDR3 region has the DNA TGTGCCAGCAGTTACTATGGACAGGGCACAGATACGCAGTATTTT.